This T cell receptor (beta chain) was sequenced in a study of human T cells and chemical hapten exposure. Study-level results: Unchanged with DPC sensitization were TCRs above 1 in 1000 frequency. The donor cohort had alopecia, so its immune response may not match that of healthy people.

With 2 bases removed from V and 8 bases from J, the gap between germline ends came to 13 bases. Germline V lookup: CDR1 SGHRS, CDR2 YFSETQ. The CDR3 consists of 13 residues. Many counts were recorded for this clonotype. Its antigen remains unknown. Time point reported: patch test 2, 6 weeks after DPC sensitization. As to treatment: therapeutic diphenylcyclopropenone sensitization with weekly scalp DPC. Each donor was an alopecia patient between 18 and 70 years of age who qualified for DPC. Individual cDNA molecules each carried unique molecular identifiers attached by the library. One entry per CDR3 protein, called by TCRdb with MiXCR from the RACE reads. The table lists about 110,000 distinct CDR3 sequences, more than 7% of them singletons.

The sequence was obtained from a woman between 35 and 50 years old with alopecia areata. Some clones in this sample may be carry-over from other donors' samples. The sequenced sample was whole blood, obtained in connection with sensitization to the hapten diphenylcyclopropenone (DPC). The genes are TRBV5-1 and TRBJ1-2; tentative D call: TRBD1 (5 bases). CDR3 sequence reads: CASSLGAKIGYTF. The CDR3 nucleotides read TGCGCCAGCAGCTTAGGGGCTAAAATCGGCTACACCTTC. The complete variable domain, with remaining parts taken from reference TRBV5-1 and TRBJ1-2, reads KAGVTQTPRYLIKTRGQQVTLSCSPISGHRSVSWYQQTPGQGLQFLFEYFSETQRNKGNFPGRFSGRQFSNSRSEMNVSTLELGDSALYLCASSLGAKIGYTFGSGTRLTVV.